A selection of T cell receptor beta chains follows, all from one sample in a study of T cell repertoires in cytomegalovirus infection. The antigens of these receptors remain unknown. TCRdb reprocessed the reads via MiXCR and lists one record per CDR3 protein. The data contain roughly 110,000 distinct CDR3 sequences, about 30% of them seen just once; the ten biggest clones take up 41%. Sequencing was performed on CD8+ T cells from cultured PBMCs, taken from culture after CMV antigen stimulation. Every receptor here comes from a human donor in good health (CMV status not recorded). Some clones in this sample may be carry-over from other donors' samples. CDR3s include the opening cysteine and the closing phenylalanine or tryptophan. D genes are given only for firm matches. Clone size is stated in some rows and not others, as once, few, many or a class when expanded.

d_gene,len,abundance,v_gene,j_gene,CDR3nt,CDR3aa
NA,18,NA,TRBV7-6,TRBJ2-5,TGTGCCAGCAGCTTAGGAGTTGTACTAGCTGGACGGGGGGAGACCCAGTACTTC,CASSLGVVLAGRGETQYF
NA,14,NA,TRBV7-6,TRBJ2-7,TGTGCCAGCAGCTTTCAGACCAACTCCTACGAGCAGTACTTC,CASSFQTNSYEQYF
TRBD1,16,NA,TRBV7-9,TRBJ2-3,TGTGCCAGCAGCTTAGGGACAGGGGGTACGACAGATACGCAGTATTTT,CASSLGTGGTTDTQYF
NA,15,many,TRBV7-2,TRBJ2-7,TGTGCCAGCAGCTCGATTGGTCAAGGCGCCTACGAGCAGTACTTC,CASSSIGQGAYEQYF
NA,13,NA,TRBV19,TRBJ2-1,TGTGCCAGTAGTAACGCCCAAAACAATGAGCAGTTCTTC,CASSNAQNNEQFF
TRBD1,14,once,TRBV19,TRBJ2-7,TGTGCCAGTAGTCCTGCGACAGGGTCCTACGAGCAGTACTTC,CASSPATGSYEQYF
NA,18,many,TRBV7-8,TRBJ2-1,TGTGCCAGCAGCCCCGTGTTAGACCGGGAAACCAGGAGGAATGAGCAGTTCTTC,CASSPVLDRETRRNEQFF
NA,13,NA,TRBV7-3,TRBJ2-1,TGTGCCAGCAGCTTAAGCAGGTTGAATGAGCAGTTCTTC,CASSLSRLNEQFF
TRBD1,17,many,TRBV7-8,TRBJ1-1,TGTGCCAGCAGCTCAAATAAACCCGGGACAGGGAACACTGAAGCTTTCTTT,CASSSNKPGTGNTEAFF
NA,14,many,TRBV7-2,TRBJ1-1,TGTGCCAGCAGCTTACAGGGCGGAGGAACTGAAGCTTTCTTT,CASSLQGGGTEAFF
TRBD1,14,NA,TRBV20-1,TRBJ2-7,TGCAGTGCTAGCCCGGACAGGGGCAACTACGAGCAGTACTTC,CSASPDRGNYEQYF
NA,15,NA,TRBV7-9,TRBJ1-4,TGTGCCAGCAGCACATCCCAGGGCCCTGGGGAAAAACTGTTTTTT,CASSTSQGPGEKLFF
TRBD1,14,few,TRBV6-1,TRBJ1-4,TGTGCCAGCAGTTTGGGACAGGGGGAAGAAAAACTGTTTTTT,CASSLGQGEEKLFF
TRBD1,16,NA,TRBV6-1,TRBJ2-1,TGTGCCAGCAGAAGGCCCCCGGGACAGGGGGAGGGTGAGCAGTTCTTC,CASRRPPGQGEGEQFF
NA,13,few,TRBV6-2/TRBV6-3,TRBJ2-1,TGTGCCAGCAGCTTAGGGCCATACAATGAGCAGTTCTTC,CASSLGPYNEQFF
NA,16,NA,TRBV7-9,TRBJ2-3,TGTGCCAGCAGCCTCGGTATCGGGGAGGCCGCAGATACGCAGTATTTT,CASSLGIGEAADTQYF
TRBD1,16,few,TRBV12-3/TRBV12-4,TRBJ2-3,TGTGCCAGCAGTCGGTGGGACAGGGGAGGCACAGATACGCAGTATTTT,CASSRWDRGGTDTQYF
NA,20,NA,TRBV7-8,TRBJ2-2,TGTGCCAGCAGCTTAGCGCACCGCACCCGGGCCCCTCGCAACAACGGGGAGCTGTTTTTT,CASSLAHRTRAPRNNGELFF
NA,17,few,TRBV6-1,TRBJ2-1,TGTGCCAGCAGTTTAGGGTTAGACGGGACGGTCTGGAATGAGCAGTTCTTC,CASSLGLDGTVWNEQFF
NA,12,NA,TRBV7-9,TRBJ2-7,TGTGCCAGCAGCACCCTACGTTACGAGCAGTACTTC,CASSTLRYEQYF
TRBD1,16,NA,TRBV2,TRBJ2-5,TGTGCCAGCAGACGAGGGACAGGGGGCTTGGGAGAGACCCAGTACTTC,CASRRGTGGLGETQYF
TRBD1,14,few,TRBV12-3/TRBV12-4,TRBJ1-5,TGTGCCAGCAGGGGACAGGGGATCAATCAGCCCCAGCATTTT,CASRGQGINQPQHF
NA,15,NA,TRBV7-6,TRBJ1-1,TGTGCCAGCAGGCTGGCTGGAACACTGAACACTGAAGCTTTCTTT,CASRLAGTLNTEAFF
TRBD1,12,once,TRBV19,TRBJ1-2,TGTGCCAGTAGTACCGACAGGGCTGGCTACACCTTC,CASSTDRAGYTF
NA,14,many,TRBV19,TRBJ1-5,TGTGCCAGTAGTAAAAACAGGGTTAATCAGCCCCAGCATTTT,CASSKNRVNQPQHF
NA,13,NA,TRBV28,TRBJ1-5,TGTGCCAGCAGTTTGAACAACAATCAGCCCCAGCATTTT,CASSLNNNQPQHF
NA,12,NA,TRBV10-3,TRBJ2-7,TGTGCCATCAGTGAGTCGGTGACAGAGCAGTACTTC,CAISESVTEQYF
TRBD1,17,medium-sized,TRBV5-8,TRBJ1-1,TGTGCCAGCAGCCGACGACAGGGGGCATCCTGGGGCACTGAAGCTTTCTTT,CASSRRQGASWGTEAFF
NA,17,NA,TRBV7-9,TRBJ2-5,TGTGCCAGCAGCTCGCCACCCGGGACATACTGGATAGAGACCCAGTACTTC,CASSSPPGTYWIETQYF
NA,15,NA,TRBV4-1,TRBJ2-3,TGCGCCAGCAGCCAAGATTATACAGGACCAGATACGCAGTATTTT,CASSQDYTGPDTQYF
NA,16,few,TRBV6-1,TRBJ1-1,TGTGCCAGCAGTGAACCCCCCCGGAAAAAGGGGACTGAAGCTTTCTTT,CASSEPPRKKGTEAFF
NA,15,many,TRBV7-8,TRBJ1-2,TGTGCCAGCAGCTTAGTAGCAGGATCTTCGTACGGCTACACCTTC,CASSLVAGSSYGYTF
TRBD1,15,NA,TRBV2,TRBJ1-2,TGTGCCAGCACGAGACAGGGGTTTCTCAGCTATGGCTACACCTTC,CASTRQGFLSYGYTF
NA,14,NA,TRBV6-4,TRBJ2-3,TGTGCCAGCAGTCCCCGGCCAAGCACAGATACGCAGTATTTT,CASSPRPSTDTQYF
TRBD1,15,NA,TRBV7-6,TRBJ1-2,TGTGCCAGCAGCCCCGGACAGGGCGCTCTCTATGGCTACACCTTC,CASSPGQGALYGYTF
NA,16,NA,TRBV4-1,TRBJ1-2,TGCGCCAGCAGCCAACGGGACCCAGCAGCTAACTATGGCTACACCTTC,CASSQRDPAANYGYTF
NA,16,NA,TRBV5-6,TRBJ2-7,TGTGCCAGCAGCTTGGCCCAGAGGGGGGGAAGGTGGGAGCAGTACTTC,CASSLAQRGGRWEQYF
NA,13,few,TRBV7-2,TRBJ1-5,TGTGCCAGCAGCTTTATCGGAAATCGGCCCCAGCATTTT,CASSFIGNRPQHF
NA,12,NA,TRBV20-1,TRBJ2-1,TGCAGTGCCAAGACAGTAACCAATGAGCAGTTCTTC,CSAKTVTNEQFF
NA,13,NA,TRBV11-3,TRBJ2-1,TGTGCCAGCAGCCTGTTCCCGGGCCATGAGCAGTTCTTC,CASSLFPGHEQFF
TRBD2,19,many,TRBV4-1,TRBJ2-3,TGCGCCAGCAGCCATCCAGAAACCTCGGAGACTAGCGGGGCGGATACGCAGTATTTT,CASSHPETSETSGADTQYF
TRBD1,15,few,TRBV5-8,TRBJ1-5,TGTGCCAGCAACCCAGGACAGGGCATTAATCAGCCCCAGCATTTT,CASNPGQGINQPQHF
NA,14,NA,TRBV27,TRBJ2-7,TGTGCCAGCAGTTTTGCAGGCAGCTCCTACGAGCAGTACTTC,CASSFAGSSYEQYF
NA,14,NA,TRBV6-5,TRBJ1-1,TGTGCCAGCAGTTTACAGGGTACCGACACTGAAGCTTTCTTT,CASSLQGTDTEAFF
NA,15,NA,TRBV6-6,TRBJ2-2,TGTGCCAGCAGTTACTCGAATGGGAACACCGGGGAGCTGTTTTTT,CASSYSNGNTGELFF
NA,14,NA,TRBV6-1,TRBJ1-1,TGTGCCAGCATAACGGGGGTGTGGAGCACTGAAGCTTTCTTT,CASITGVWSTEAFF
NA,14,NA,TRBV6-1,TRBJ2-7,TGTGCCAGCAGTCCAAGTCCTGGGACCTACGAGCAGTACTTC,CASSPSPGTYEQYF
NA,13,few,TRBV7-2,TRBJ1-2,TGTGCCAGCAGCTCGACAGGCCCCTATGGCTACACCTTC,CASSSTGPYGYTF
TRBD2,20,NA,TRBV7-8,TRBJ2-5,TGTGCCAGCAGCTTAGGCGAGCGAGGACTAGCGGCGACGTACCAAGAGACCCAGTACTTC,CASSLGERGLAATYQETQYF